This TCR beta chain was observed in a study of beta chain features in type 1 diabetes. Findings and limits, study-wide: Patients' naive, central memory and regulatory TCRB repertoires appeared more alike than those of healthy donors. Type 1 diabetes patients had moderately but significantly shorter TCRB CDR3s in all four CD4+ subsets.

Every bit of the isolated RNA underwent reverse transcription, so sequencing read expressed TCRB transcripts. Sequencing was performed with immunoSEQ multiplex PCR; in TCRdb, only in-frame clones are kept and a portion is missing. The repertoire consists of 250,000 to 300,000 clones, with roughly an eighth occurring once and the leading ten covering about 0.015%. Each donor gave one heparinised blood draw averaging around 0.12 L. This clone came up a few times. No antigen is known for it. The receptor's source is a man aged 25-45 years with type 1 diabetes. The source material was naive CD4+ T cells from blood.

CDR3 protein: CASTVVGEDTQYF. The CDR3 nucleotides read TGTGCCAGCACCGTTGTCGGGGAAGATACGCAGTATTTT. V is TRBV5-4 and J is TRBJ2-3; a weak D match, TRBD2 (5 bases). The CDR3 spans 13 residues. V was pared by 6 bases and J by 5 bases, with 13 bases between. In germline, CDR1 is SGHNT, CDR2 YYREEE (reference sequence).